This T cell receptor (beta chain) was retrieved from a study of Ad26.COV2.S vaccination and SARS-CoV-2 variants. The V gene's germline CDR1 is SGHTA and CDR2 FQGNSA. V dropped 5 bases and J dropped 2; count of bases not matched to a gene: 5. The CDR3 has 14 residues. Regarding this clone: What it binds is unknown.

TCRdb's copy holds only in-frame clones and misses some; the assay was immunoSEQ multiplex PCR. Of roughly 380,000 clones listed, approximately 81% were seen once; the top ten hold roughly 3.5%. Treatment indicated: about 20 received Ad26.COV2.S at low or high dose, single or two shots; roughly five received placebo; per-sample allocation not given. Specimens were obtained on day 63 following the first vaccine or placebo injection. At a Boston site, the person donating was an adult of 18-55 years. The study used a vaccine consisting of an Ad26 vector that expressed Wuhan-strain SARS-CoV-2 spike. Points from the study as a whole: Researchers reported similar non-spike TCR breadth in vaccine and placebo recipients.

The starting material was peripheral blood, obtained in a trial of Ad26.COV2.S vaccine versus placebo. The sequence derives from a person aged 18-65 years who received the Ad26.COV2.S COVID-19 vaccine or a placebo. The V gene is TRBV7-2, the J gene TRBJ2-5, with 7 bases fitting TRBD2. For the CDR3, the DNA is TGTGCCAGCAGCACCAGCGGGATACAAGAGACCCAGTACTTC. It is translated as CASSTSGIQETQYF.